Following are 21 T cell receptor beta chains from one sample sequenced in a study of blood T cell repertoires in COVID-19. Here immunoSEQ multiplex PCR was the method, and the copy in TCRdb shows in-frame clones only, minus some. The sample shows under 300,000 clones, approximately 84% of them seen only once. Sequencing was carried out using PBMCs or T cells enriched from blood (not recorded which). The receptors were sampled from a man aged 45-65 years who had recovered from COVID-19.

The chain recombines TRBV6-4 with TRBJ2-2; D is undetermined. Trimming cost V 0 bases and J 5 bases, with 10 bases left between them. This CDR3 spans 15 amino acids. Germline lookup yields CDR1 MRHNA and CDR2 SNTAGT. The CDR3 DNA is TGTGCCAGCAGTGACTCGGGCAGACCTACCGGGGAGCTGTTTTTT. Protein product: CASSDSGRPTGELFF.

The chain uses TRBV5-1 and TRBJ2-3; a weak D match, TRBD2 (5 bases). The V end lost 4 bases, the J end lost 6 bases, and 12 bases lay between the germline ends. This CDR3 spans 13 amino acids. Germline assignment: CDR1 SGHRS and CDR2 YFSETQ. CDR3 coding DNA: TGCGCCAGCAGCCCACACTCGGGGGATACGCAGTATTTT. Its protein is CASSPHSGDTQYF.

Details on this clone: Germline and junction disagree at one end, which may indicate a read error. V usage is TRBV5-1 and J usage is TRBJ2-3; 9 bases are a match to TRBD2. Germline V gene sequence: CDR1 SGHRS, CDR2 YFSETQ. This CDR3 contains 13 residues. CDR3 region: CASSLGTSGQEAF. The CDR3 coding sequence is TGCGCCAGCAGCCTGGGCACTAGCGGGCAAGAGGCCTTT.

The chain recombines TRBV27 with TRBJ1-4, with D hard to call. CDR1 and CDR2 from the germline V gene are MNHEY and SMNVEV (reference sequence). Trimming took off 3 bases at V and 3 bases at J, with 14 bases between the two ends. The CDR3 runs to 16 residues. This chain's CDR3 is CASSFGFKAANEKLFF. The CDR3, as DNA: TGTGCCAGCAGTTTTGGATTCAAGGCGGCTAATGAAAAACTGTTTTTT.

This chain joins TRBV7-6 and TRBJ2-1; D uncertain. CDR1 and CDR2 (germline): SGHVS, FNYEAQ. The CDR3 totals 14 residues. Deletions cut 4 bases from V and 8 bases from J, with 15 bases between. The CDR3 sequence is CASSSGPAGDEQFF. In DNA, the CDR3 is TGTGCCAGCAGCTCGGGTCCTGCTGGAGATGAGCAGTTCTTC.

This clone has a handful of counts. CDR3 sequence reads: CASSLNSQYGYTF. The CDR3 region has the DNA TGTGCCAGCAGCTTAAACAGTCAATATGGCTACACCTTC. The rearrangement links TRBV11-3 to TRBJ1-2; D is ambiguous. Trimming left V 2 bases short and J 5 bases short, with 9 bases between. The germline V gene encodes CDR1 SGHNT and CDR2 YENEEA. This CDR3 comprises 13 residues.

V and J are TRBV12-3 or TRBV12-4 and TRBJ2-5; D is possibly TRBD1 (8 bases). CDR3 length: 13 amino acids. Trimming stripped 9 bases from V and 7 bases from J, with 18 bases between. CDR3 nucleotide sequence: TGTGCCAGTTCAGGACAGGGAGGGGGGACCCAGTACTTC. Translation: CASSGQGGGTQYF.

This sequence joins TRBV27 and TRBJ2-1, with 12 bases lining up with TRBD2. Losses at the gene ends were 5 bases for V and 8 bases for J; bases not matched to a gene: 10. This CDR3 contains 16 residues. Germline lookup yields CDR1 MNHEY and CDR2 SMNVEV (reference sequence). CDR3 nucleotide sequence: TGTGCCAGCAGTACTCAGACTAGCGGGAGAAGCTATGAGCAGTTCTTC. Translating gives CASSTQTSGRSYEQFF.

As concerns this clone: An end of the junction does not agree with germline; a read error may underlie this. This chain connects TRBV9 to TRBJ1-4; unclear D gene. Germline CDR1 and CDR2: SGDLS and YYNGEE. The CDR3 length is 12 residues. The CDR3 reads CASSVVGGSVVF. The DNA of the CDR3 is TGTGCCAGCAGCGTAGTGGGAGGATCCGTGGTTTTT. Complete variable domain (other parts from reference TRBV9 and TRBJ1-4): DSGVTQTPKHLITATGQRVTLRCSPRSGDLSVYWYQQSLDQGLQFLIQYYNGEERAKGNILERFSAQQFPDLHSELNLSSLELGDSALYFCASSVVGGSVVFGSGTQLSVL.

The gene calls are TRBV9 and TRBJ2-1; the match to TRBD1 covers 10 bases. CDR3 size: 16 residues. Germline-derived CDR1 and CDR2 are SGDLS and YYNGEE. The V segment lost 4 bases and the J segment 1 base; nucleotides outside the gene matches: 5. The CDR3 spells CASSISDRGSYNEQFF. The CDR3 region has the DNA TGTGCCAGCAGCATTTCGGACAGGGGGTCCTACAATGAGCAGTTCTTC.

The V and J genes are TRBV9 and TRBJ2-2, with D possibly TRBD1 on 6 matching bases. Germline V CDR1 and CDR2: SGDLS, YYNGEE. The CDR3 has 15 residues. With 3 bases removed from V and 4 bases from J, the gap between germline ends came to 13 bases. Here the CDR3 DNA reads TGTGCCAGCAGCGCAGAACAGGGAATCACCGGGGAGCTGTTTTTT. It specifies CASSAEQGITGELFF.

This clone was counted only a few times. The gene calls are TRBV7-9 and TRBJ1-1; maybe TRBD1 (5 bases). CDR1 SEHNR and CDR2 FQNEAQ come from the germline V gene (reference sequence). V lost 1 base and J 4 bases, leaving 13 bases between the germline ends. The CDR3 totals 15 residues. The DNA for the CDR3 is TGTGCCAGCAGCTTAGTGCAGGGACTTCGCACTGAAGCTTTCTTT. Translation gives CASSLVQGLRTEAFF.

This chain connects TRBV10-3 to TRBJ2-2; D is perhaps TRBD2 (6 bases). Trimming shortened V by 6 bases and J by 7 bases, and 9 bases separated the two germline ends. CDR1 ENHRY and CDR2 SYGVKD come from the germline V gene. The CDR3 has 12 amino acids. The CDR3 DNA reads TGTGCCATCAGGAACGGGGGCGGGGAGCTGTTTTTT. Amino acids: CAIRNGGGELFF.

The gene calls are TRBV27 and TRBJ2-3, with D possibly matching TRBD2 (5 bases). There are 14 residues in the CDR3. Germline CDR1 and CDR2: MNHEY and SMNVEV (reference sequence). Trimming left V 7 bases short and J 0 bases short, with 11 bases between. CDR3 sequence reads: CASISGPSTDTQYF. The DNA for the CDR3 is TGTGCCAGCATAAGCGGACCGAGCACAGATACGCAGTATTTT.

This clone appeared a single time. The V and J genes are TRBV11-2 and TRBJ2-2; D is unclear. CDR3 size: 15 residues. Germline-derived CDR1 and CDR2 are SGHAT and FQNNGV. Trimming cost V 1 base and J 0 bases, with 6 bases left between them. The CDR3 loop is CASSLGASNTGELFF. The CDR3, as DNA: TGTGCCAGCAGCTTAGGAGCGTCGAACACCGGGGAGCTGTTTTTT.

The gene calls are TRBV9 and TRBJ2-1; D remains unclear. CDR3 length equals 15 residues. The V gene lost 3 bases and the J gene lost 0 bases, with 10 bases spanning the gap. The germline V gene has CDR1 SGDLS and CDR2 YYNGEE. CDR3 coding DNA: TGTGCCAGCAGCGGACAACTGAGCTCCTACAATGAGCAGTTCTTC. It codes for CASSGQLSSYNEQFF.

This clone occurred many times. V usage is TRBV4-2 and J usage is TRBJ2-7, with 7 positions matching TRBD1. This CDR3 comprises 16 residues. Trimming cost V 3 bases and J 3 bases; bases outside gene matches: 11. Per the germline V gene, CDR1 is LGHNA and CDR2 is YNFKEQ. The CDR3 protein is CASSQDIGQVDYEQYF. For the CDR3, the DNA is TGTGCCAGCAGCCAGGATATTGGACAGGTCGACTACGAGCAGTACTTC.

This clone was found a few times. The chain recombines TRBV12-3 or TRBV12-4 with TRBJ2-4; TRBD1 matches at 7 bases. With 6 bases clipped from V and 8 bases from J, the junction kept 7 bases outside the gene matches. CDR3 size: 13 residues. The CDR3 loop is CASSPDRSDIQYF. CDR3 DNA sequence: TGTGCCAGCAGCCCGGACAGGTCCGACATTCAGTACTTC.

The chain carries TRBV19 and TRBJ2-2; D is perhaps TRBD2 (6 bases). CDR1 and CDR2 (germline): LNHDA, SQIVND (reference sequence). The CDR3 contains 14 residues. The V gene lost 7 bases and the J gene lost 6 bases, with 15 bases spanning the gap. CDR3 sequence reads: CASTRGGRSGELFF. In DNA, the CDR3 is TGTGCCAGTACCCGAGGAGGGAGATCCGGGGAGCTGTTTTTT.

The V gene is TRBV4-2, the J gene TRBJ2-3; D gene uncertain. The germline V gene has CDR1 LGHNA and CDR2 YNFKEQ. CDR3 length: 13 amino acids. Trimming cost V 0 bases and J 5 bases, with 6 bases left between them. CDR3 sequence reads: CASSQERGDTQYF. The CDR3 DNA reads TGTGCCAGCAGCCAAGAGCGTGGAGATACGCAGTATTTT.

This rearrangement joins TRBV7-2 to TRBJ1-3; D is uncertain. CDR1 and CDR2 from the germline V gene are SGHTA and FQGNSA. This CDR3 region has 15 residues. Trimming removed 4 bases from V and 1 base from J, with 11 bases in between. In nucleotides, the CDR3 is TGTGCCAGCAGCTCCCCAGGTATTTCTGGAAACACCATATATTTT. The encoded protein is CASSSPGISGNTIYF.